This TCR beta chain was observed in a study of blood T cells in healthy people across ages. Findings and caveats of the study: A strong correlation was found between TCR beta diversity and the percentage of naive T cells.

Collection of 7.5 to 10 milliliters of peripheral blood was performed for each donor. Combining a sample-barcoded 5' primer with a J-beta primer mix, a second PCR ran for 7 to 11 cycles. Each CDR3 protein is one row after TCRdb ran MiXCR on the 5' RACE reads. The table has fewer than 1,200,000 distinct CDR3 sequences, 20% to 25% seen once. The V gene's germline CDR1 is SGHRS and CDR2 YFSETQ. CDR3 length: 11 residues. This clonotype was detected a few times. Its antigen is currently unknown. These sequences were also reported in another study, on T cells of mothers and their children.

The V and J genes are TRBV5-1 and TRBJ2-5, with 10 bases matching TRBD1. TRBJ2-1 matches the DNA end more closely, so the J call is doubtful. This clonotype was obtained from a girl aged 2 to 10 in good health. The sample taken for sequencing was blood. The CDR3 sequence: CASGQGDEQFF. In DNA form, the CDR3 reads TGCGCCAGCGGACAGGGGGATGAGCAGTTCTTC.